These T cell receptor beta chains were read from a single sample in a study of cytomegalovirus exposure and HLA in healthy donors. Assay: immunoSEQ multiplex PCR; the TCRdb copy retains only in-frame clones and omits some. This table has about 100,000 clones, just under 80% appearing once. The specimen was PBMCs. All receptors come from a man in his thirties or forties in good health and CMV-seronegative. CDR3s include the opening cysteine and the closing phenylalanine or tryptophan. The D gene is left open where the match is weak. Clone size, where shown, is once, few, many, or a class for clones that have expanded.

size,D,J,V,DNA,CDR3
once,.,TRBJ2-7,TRBV9,TGTGCCAGCAGCGTGGCGGGGGCCTCCTACGAGCAGTACTTC,CASSVAGASYEQYF
.,TRBD1,TRBJ2-5,TRBV4-3,TGCGCCAGCAGCCAAGGCAGTTACGGACAGGGTGGAGAGACCCAGTACTTC,CASSQGSYGQGGETQYF
.,TRBD2,TRBJ2-5,TRBV5-1,TGCGCCAGCAGCTTTCTAGCGGGGGCCCTGGGGGGAGAGACCCAGTACTTC,CASSFLAGALGGETQYF
.,.,TRBJ1-1,TRBV6-5,TGTGCCAGCAGCCAGCGGACAGAGAACACTGAAGCTTTCTTT,CASSQRTENTEAFF
few,.,TRBJ2-7,TRBV7-7,TGTGCCAGCAGTAAGGGACAACAGTACGAGCAGTACTTC,CASSKGQQYEQYF
.,TRBD2,TRBJ2-2,TRBV7-6,TGTGCCAGCAGCTTACTAGCGGGGGTTAAAGGCACCGGGGAGCTGTTTTTT,CASSLLAGVKGTGELFF
.,.,TRBJ2-7,TRBV5-4,TGTGCCAGCAGCTCGAAGACAGGATCTTCCTACGAGCAGTACTTC,CASSSKTGSSYEQYF
once,.,TRBJ1-2,TRBV4-2,TGTGCCAGCAGCCAAGATACGGGGGGCGCAAGCTATGGCTACACCTTC,CASSQDTGGASYGYTF
.,.,TRBJ1-1,TRBV27,TGTGCCAGCAGTAGCTTCCGCGTGGTGGCGGACACTGAAGCTTTCTTT,CASSSFRVVADTEAFF
.,.,TRBJ1-1,TRBV5-6,TGTGCCAGCAGCTTGATTTTCGGGTATACTGAAGCTTTCTTT,CASSLIFGYTEAFF
.,TRBD1,TRBJ2-1,TRBV5-1,TGCGCCAGCAGCCCGAGGACAGGGAGCAGAAATGAGCAGTTCTTC,CASSPRTGSRNEQFF
.,TRBD2,TRBJ2-1,TRBV4-2,TGTGCCAGCAGCCCCAGCGGGGCCCTCTCCTACAATGAGCAGTTCTTC,CASSPSGALSYNEQFF
.,TRBD1,TRBJ2-7,TRBV4-2,TGTGCCAGCAGCCAACCCGGGACAGGTTACGAGCAGTACTTC,CASSQPGTGYEQYF
.,.,TRBJ2-1,TRBV10-3,TGTGCCATCAGTGAACGGGGGATCTCTTCTGAGCAGTTCTTC,CAISERGISSEQFF
.,TRBD1,TRBJ1-1,TRBV30,TGTGCCTGGAGGGGACAGGGTGTGACTGAAGCTTTCTTT,CAWRGQGVTEAFF
.,TRBD1,TRBJ1-1,TRBV5-1,TGCGCCAGCAGCTCGACAGGGGGGGAAGCTTTCTTT,CASSSTGGEAFF
.,.,TRBJ1-1,TRBV7-3,TGTGCCAGCAGCTTAAATGCAGGGCTGAACACTGAAGCTTTCTTT,CASSLNAGLNTEAFF
.,.,TRBJ1-5,TRBV30,TGTGCCTGGAGCGGGGTGAATCATCAGCCCCAGCATTTT,CAWSGVNHQPQHF
.,TRBD1,TRBJ1-6,TRBV6-1,TGTGCCAGCAATCCCCGGGACAGCTATTCACCCCTCCACTTT,CASNPRDSYSPLHF
.,TRBD1,TRBJ1-5,TRBV28,TGTGCCAGCAGCTTACAGGGGGGCAATCAGCCCCAGCATTTT,CASSLQGGNQPQHF
.,TRBD2,TRBJ2-1,TRBV5-1,TGCGCCAGCAGCCCAGCGGGGAGGCCCCATGAGCAGTTCTTC,CASSPAGRPHEQFF
once,.,TRBJ2-7,TRBV5-4,TGTGCCAGCAGCTTGTCCGTCATGGGGCTAGCGAGCTCCTACGAGCAGTACTTC,CASSLSVMGLASSYEQYF
.,.,TRBJ1-5,TRBV7-9,TGTGCCAGCAGCACCACTCTGGGCAATCAGCCCCAGCATTTT,CASSTTLGNQPQHF
.,.,TRBJ1-1,TRBV6-4,TGTGCCAGCACCCACCAGACAGACGCTTTCTTT,CASTHQTDAFF
.,.,TRBJ2-1,TRBV7-8,TGTGCCAGCAGCTTAGATGGCAGCTACAATGAGCAGTTCTTC,CASSLDGSYNEQFF